The T cell receptor beta chain under discussion was sequenced for a study of OX40 agonist ivuxolimab in advanced cancers. Turning to this clone: What it recognizes is unknown.

Repertoires were generated with immunoSEQ multiplex PCR, while TCRdb's copy carries only in-frame clones and drops some. The sample comprises over 85,000 clones, about 91% of which are singletons, and around 0.32% rests with the top ten. Study observations and caveats: The study found that CD8+ T cells averaged more expanded clones than CD4+.

The CDR3 runs to 14 residues. Germline CDR1 SGHRS, CDR2 YFSETQ. V lost 4 bases and J lost 5; bases outside the gene matches: 4. The TCR sequence derives from an adult with an advanced solid tumor such as melanoma, head and neck, liver or kidney cancer. The sample in question was CD4+ or CD8+ T cells sorted from blood, obtained in a trial of the OX40 agonist ivuxolimab. This chain links TRBV5-1 with TRBJ2-5, with TRBD1 identical over 11 bases. The CDR3 region is CASSRTGGGETQYF. The CDR3 nucleotides read TGCGCCAGCAGCAGGACAGGGGGCGGGGAGACCCAGTACTTC.